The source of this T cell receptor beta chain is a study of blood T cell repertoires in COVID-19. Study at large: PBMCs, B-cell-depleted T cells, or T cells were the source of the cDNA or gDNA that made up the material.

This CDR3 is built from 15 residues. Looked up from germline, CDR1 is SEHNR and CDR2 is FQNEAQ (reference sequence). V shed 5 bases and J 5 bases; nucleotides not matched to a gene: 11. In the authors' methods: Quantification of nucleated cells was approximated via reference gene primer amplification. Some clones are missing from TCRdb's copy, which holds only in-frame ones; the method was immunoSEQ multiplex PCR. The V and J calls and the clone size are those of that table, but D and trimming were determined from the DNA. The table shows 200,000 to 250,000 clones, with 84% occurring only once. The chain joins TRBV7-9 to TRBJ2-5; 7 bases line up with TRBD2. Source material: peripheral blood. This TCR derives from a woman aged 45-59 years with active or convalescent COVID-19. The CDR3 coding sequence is TGTGCCAGCAGCACCCGGGGAGGGGTGGGCGAGACCCAGTACTTC. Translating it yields CASSTRGGVGETQYF.